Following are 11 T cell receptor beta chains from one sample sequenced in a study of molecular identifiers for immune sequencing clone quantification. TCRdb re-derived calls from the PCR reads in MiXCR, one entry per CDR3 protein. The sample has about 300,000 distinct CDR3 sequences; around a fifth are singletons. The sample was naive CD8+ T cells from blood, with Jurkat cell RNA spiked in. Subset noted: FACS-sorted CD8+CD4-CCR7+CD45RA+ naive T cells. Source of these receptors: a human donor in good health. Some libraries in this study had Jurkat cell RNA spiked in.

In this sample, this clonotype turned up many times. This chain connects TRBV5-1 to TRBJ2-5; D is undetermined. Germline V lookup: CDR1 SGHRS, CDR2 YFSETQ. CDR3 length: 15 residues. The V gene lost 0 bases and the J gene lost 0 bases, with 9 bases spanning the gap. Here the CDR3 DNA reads TGCGCCAGCAGCTTGGTGGCAGGCCACCAAGAGACCCAGTACTTC. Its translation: CASSLVAGHQETQYF.

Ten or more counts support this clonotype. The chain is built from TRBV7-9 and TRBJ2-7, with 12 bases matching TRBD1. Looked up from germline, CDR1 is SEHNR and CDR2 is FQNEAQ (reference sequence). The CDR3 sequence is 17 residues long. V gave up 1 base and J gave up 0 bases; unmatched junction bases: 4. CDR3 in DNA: TGTGCCAGCAGCTTAGGGGGACAGGGGGCCTTCTCCTACGAGCAGTACTTC. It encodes CASSLGGQGAFSYEQYF. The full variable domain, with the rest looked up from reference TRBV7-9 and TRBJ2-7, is DTGVSQNPRHKITKRGQNVTFRCDPISEHNRLYWYRQTLGQGPEFLTYFQNEAQLEKSRLLSDRFSAERPKGSFSTLEIQRTEQGDSAMYLCASSLGGQGAFSYEQYFGPGTRLTVT.

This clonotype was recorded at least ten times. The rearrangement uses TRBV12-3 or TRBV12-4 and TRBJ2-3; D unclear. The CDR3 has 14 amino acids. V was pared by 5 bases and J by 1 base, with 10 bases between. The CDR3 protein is CASSPMPGTDTQYF. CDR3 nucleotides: TGTGCCAGCAGTCCGATGCCAGGCACAGATACGCAGTATTTT.

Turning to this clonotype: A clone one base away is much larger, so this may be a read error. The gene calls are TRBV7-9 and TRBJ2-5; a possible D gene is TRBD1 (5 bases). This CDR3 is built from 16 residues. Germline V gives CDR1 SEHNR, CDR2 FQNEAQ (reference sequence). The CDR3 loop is CTSSLRDPSYQETQYF. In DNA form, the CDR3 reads TGTACCAGCAGCCTCAGGGATCCGAGCTACCAAGAGACCCAGTACTTC.

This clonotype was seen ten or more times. CDR3 protein: CASTPYTGELFF. The CDR3 bases are TGTGCCAGCACCCCTTACACCGGGGAGCTGTTTTTT. The chain recombines TRBV12-3 or TRBV12-4 with TRBJ2-2; D unclear. The CDR3 loop spans 12 amino acids. V was pared by 7 bases and J by 3 bases, with 6 bases between.

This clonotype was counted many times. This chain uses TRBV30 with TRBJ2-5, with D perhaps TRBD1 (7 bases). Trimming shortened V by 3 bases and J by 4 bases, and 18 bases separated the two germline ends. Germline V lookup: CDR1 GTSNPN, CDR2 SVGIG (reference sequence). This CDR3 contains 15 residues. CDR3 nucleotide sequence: TGTGCCTGGAGAGAAGGAGGGGGCTTAGGAGAGACCCAGTACTTC. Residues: CAWREGGGLGETQYF.

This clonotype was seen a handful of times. The CDR3 DNA is TGTGCCAGCGCCCCCTGGAAGGGCTATGGCTACACCTTC. It codes for CASAPWKGYGYTF. The chain employs TRBV7-2 and TRBJ1-2; D is ambiguous. V gave up 8 bases and J gave up 4 bases, with 14 bases separating them. The CDR3 has 13 amino acids. Germline V CDR1 and CDR2: SGHTA, FQGNSA.

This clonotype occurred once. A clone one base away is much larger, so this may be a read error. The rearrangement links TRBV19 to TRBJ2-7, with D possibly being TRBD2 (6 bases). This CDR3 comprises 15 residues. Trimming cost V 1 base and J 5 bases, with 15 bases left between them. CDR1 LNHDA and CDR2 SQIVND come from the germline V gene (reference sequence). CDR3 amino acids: CASSIVPGLGDEQYF. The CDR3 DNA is TGTGCCAGTAGTATAGTCCCGGGACTGGGGGACGAGCAGTACTTC.

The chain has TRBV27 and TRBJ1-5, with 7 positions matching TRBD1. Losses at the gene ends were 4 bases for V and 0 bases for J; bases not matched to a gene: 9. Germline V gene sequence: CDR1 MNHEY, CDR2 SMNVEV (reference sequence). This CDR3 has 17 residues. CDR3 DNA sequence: TGTGCCAGCAGTTCCCACCGGGACAGAACTAGCAATCAGCCCCAGCATTTT. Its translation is CASSSHRDRTSNQPQHF.

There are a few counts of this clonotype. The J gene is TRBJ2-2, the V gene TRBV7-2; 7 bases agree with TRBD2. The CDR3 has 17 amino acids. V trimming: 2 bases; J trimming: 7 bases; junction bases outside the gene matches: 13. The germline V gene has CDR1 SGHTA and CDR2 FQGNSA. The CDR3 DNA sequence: TGTGCCAGCAGCTTACCGGCGGGGAGCGGGAAATTCGGGGAGCTGTTTTTT. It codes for CASSLPAGSGKFGELFF.

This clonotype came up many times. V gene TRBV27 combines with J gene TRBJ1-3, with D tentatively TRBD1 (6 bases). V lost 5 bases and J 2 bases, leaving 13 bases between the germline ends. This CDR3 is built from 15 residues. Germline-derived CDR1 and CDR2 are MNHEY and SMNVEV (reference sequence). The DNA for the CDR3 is TGTGCCAGCAGTCTGGGGGCGTCTGCTGGAAACACCATATATTTT. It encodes CASSLGASAGNTIYF.